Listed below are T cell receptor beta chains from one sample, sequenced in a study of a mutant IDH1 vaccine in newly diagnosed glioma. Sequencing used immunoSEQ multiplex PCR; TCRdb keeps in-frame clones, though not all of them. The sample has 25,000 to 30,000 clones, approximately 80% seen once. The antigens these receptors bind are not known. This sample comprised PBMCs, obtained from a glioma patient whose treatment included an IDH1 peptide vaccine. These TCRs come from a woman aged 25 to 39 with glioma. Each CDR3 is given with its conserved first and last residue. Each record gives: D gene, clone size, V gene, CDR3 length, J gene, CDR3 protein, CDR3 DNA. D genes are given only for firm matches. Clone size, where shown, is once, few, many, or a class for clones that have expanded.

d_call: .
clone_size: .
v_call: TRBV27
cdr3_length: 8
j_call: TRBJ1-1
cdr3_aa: CAPGEAFF
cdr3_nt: TGTGCCCCAGGTGAAGCTTTCTTT

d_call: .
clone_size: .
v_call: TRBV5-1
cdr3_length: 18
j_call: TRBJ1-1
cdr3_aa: CASSPPVGGVRANTEAFF
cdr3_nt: TGCGCCAGCAGCCCTCCCGTCGGGGGGGTTAGGGCGAACACTGAAGCTTTCTTT

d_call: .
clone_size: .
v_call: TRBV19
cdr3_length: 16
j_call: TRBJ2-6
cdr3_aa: CASSRQGPSGANVLTF
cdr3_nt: TGTGCCAGTAGTCGACAAGGGCCCTCTGGGGCCAACGTCCTGACTTTC

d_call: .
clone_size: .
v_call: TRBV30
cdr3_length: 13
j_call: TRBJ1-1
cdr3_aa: CAWSVQGSTEAFF
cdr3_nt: TGTGCCTGGAGTGTACAGGGAAGCACTGAAGCTTTCTTT

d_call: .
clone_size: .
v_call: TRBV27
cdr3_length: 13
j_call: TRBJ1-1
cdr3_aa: CASSLAISTEAFF
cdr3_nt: TGTGCCAGCAGTTTGGCCATTAGCACTGAAGCTTTCTTT

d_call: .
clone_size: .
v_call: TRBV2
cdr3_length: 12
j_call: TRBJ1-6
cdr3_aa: CASSSGESPLHF
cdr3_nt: TGTGCCAGCAGTTCAGGGGAGTCACCCCTCCACTTT

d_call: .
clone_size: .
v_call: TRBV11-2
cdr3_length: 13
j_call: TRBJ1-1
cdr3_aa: CASSIAGFTEAFF
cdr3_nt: TGTGCCAGCAGCATTGCGGGGTTCACTGAAGCTTTCTTT

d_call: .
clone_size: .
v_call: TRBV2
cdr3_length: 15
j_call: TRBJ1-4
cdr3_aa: CASKITLTQNEKLFF
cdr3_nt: TGTGCCAGCAAGATAACCCTAACGCAGAATGAAAAACTGTTTTTT

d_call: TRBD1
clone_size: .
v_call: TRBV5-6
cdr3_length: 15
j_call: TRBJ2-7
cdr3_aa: CASSSPRTGSYEQYF
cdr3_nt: TGTGCCAGCAGCTCCCCCCGGACAGGTTCCTACGAGCAGTACTTC

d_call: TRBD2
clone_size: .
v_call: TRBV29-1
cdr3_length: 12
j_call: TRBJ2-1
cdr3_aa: CSVEGGGNEQFF
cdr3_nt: TGCAGCGTTGAAGGCGGGGGCAATGAGCAGTTCTTC

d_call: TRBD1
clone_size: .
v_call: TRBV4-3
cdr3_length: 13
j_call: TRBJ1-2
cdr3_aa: CASSQDRGDGYTF
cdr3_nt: TGCGCCAGCAGCCAAGACAGGGGGGATGGCTACACCTTC

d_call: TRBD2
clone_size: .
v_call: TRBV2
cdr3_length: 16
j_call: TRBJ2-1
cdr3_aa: CASSVGLAGGYNEQFF
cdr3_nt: TGTGCCAGCAGTGTGGGACTAGCGGGGGGGTACAATGAGCAGTTCTTC

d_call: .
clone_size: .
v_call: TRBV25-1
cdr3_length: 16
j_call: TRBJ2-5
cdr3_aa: CASSADFGLDQETQYF
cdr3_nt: TGTGCCAGCAGTGCAGACTTCGGACTGGACCAAGAGACCCAGTACTTC

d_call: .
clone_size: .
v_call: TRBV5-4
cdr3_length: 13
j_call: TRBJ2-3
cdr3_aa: CASSSLAPDTQYF
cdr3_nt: TGTGCCAGCAGCTCCCTTGCCCCCGATACGCAGTATTTT

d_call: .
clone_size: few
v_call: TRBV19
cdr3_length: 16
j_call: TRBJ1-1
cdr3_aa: CASSIGTPWMNTEAFF
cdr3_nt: TGTGCCAGTAGTATCGGGACCCCCTGGATGAACACTGAAGCTTTCTTT

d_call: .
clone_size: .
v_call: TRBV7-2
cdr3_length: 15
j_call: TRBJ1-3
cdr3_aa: CASSSRVLLGNTIYF
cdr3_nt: TGTGCCAGCAGCTCCAGGGTTCTTTTAGGAAACACCATATATTTT

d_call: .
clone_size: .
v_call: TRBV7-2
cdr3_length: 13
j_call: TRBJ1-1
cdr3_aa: CASSWAPGTEAFF
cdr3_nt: TGTGCCAGCAGCTGGGCACCGGGGACTGAAGCTTTCTTT

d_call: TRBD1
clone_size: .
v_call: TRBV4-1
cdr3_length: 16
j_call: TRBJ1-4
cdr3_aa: CASSQDRGQTNEKLFF
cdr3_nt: TGCGCCAGCAGCCAAGACAGGGGGCAAACTAATGAAAAACTGTTTTTT

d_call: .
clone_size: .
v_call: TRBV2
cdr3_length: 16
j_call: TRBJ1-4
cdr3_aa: CASRAPDRSKGEKLFF
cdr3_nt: TGTGCCAGCAGGGCCCCGGATCGGTCCAAGGGTGAAAAACTGTTTTTT

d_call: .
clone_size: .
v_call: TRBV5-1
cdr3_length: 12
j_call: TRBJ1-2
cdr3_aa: CASSLEGYGYTF
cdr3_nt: TGCGCCAGCAGCTTGGAGGGCTATGGCTACACCTTC

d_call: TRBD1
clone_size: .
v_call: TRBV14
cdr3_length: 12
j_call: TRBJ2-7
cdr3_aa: CASSGTAYEQYF
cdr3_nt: TGTGCCAGCAGCGGGACAGCCTACGAGCAGTACTTC

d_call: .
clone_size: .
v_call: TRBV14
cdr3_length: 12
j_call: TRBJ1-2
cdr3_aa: CASSQRTYGYTF
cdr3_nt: TGTGCCAGCAGCCAACGGACCTATGGCTACACCTTC

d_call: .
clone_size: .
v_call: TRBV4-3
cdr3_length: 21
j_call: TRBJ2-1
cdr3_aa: CASSQDLRGRRVKSSYNEQFF
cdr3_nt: TGCGCCAGCAGCCAAGATCTAAGGGGACGGAGAGTGAAGAGCTCCTACAATGAGCAGTTCTTC

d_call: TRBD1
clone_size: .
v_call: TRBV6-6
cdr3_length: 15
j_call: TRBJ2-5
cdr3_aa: CASSSFQQGRETQYF
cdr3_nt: TGTGCCAGCAGTTCCTTTCAACAGGGGAGAGAGACCCAGTACTTC

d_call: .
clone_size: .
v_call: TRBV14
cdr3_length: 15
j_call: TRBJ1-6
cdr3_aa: CASSQDGPSNSPLHF
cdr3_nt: TGTGCCAGCAGCCAAGACGGCCCGAGTAATTCACCCCTCCACTTT

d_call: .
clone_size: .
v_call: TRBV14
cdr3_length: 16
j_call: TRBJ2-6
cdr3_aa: CASSQDGGLGANVLTF
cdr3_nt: TGTGCCAGCAGCCAAGACGGGGGGCTTGGGGCCAACGTCCTGACTTTC

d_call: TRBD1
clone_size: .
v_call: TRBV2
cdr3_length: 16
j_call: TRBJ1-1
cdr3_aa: CASSGASWDRGPEAFF
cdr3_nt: TGTGCCAGCAGCGGGGCCTCATGGGACAGGGGGCCTGAAGCTTTCTTT

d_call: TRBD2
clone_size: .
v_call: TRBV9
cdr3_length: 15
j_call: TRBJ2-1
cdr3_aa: CASSVVAGRINEQFF
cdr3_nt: TGTGCCAGCAGCGTAGTAGCGGGGAGAATAAATGAGCAGTTCTTC

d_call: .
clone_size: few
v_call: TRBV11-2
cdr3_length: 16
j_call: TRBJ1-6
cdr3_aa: CASSLDQGYYNSPLHF
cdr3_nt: TGTGCCAGCAGCTTGGATCAGGGGTACTATAATTCACCCCTCCACTTT

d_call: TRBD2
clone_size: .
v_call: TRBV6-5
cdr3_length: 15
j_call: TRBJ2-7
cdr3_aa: CASSSWTSGGYEQYF
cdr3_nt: TGTGCCAGCAGTTCCTGGACTAGCGGGGGCTACGAGCAGTACTTC

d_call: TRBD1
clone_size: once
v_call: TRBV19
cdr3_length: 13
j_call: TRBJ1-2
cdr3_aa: CASSPGQGYGYTF
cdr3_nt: TGTGCCAGTAGCCCGGGACAGGGCTATGGCTACACCTTC

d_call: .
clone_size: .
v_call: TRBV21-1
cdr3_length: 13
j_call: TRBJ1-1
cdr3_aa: CASSIGVNTEAFF
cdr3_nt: TGTGCCAGCAGTATCGGGGTGAACACTGAAGCTTTCTTT

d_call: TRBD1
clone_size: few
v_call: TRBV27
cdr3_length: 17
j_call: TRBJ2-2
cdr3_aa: CASSLERGTANTGELFF
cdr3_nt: TGTGCCAGCAGTTTGGAGCGTGGGACAGCCAACACCGGGGAGCTGTTTTTT

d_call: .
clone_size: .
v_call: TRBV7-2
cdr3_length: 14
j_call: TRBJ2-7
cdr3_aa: CASSFGRNSYEQYF
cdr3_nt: TGTGCCAGCAGCTTCGGCCGGAACTCCTACGAGCAGTACTTC

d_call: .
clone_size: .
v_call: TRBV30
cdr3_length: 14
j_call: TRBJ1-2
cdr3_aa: CAWSPDRGDYGYTF
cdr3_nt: TGTGCCTGGAGTCCCGACCGGGGAGACTATGGCTACACCTTC

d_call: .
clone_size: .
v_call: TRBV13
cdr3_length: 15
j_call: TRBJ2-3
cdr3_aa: CASSSQRASTDTQYF
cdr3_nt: TGTGCCAGCAGCTCCCAGCGGGCGAGCACAGATACGCAGTATTTT

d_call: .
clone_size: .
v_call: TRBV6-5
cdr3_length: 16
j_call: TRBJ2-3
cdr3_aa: CASSYSMARGTDTQYF
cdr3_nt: TGTGCCAGCAGTTACTCGATGGCGAGGGGGACAGATACGCAGTATTTT

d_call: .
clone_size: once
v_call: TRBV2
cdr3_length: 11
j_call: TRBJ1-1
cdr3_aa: CASTPYTEAFF
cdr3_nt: TGTGCCAGCACCCCTTACACTGAAGCTTTCTTT

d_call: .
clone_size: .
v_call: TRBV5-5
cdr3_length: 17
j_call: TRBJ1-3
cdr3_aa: CASSLAFLQGSGNTIYF
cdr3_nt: TGTGCCAGCAGCTTGGCCTTTTTACAGGGCTCTGGAAACACCATATATTTT

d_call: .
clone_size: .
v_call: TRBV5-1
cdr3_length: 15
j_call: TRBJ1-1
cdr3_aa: CASSQIPTGNTEAFF
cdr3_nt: TGCGCCAGCAGCCAAATTCCCACAGGCAACACTGAAGCTTTCTTT

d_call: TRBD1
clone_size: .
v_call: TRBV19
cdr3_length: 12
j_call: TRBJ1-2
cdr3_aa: CASSDNRGGYTF
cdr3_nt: TGTGCCAGTAGTGACAACAGGGGAGGCTACACCTTC

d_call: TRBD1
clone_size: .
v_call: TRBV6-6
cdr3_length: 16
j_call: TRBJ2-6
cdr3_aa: CASSSGTGAEANVLTF
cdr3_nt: TGTGCCAGCAGTTCCGGAACAGGGGCGGAGGCCAACGTCCTGACTTTC

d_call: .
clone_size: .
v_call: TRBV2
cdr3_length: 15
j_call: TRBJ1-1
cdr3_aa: CASSEAGDVNTEAFF
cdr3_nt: TGTGCCAGCAGTGAAGCGGGGGACGTGAACACTGAAGCTTTCTTT

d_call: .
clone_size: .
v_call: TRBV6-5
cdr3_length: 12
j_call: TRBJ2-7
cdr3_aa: CASRTLTGPLYF
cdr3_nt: TGTGCCAGCAGGACCTTAACTGGACCTTTGTACTTC

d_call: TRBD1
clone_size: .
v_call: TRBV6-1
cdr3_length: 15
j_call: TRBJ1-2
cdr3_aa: CASIWDRGLNYGYTF
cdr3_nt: TGTGCCAGCATTTGGGACAGGGGGCTTAACTATGGCTACACCTTC

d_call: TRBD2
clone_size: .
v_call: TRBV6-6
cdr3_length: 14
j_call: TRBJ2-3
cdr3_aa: CASRAGGDTDTQYF
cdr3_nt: TGTGCCAGCAGGGCTGGGGGGGACACAGATACGCAGTATTTT

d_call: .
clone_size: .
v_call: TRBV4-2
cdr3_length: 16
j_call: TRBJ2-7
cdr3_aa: CASSREDPSPAYEQYF
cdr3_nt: TGTGCCAGCAGCCGGGAGGACCCATCCCCCGCCTACGAGCAGTACTTC

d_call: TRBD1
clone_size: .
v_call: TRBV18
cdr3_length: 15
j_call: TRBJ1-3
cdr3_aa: CASSPDRGLGNTIYF
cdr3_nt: TGTGCCAGCTCCCCCGACAGGGGGTTAGGAAACACCATATATTTT

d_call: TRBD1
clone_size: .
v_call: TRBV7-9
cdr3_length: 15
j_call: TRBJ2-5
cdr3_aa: CASSSGQGYQETQYF
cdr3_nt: TGTGCCAGCAGCTCGGGACAGGGGTACCAAGAGACCCAGTACTTC

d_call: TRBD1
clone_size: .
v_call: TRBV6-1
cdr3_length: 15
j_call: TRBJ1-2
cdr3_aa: CASSDTGEGYYGYTF
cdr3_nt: TGTGCCAGCAGTGATACAGGGGAGGGTTACTATGGCTACACCTTC

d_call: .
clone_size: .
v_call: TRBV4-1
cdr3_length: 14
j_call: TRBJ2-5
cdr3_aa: CASRGQGPQETQYF
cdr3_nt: TGCGCCAGCCGGGGGCAGGGCCCCCAAGAGACCCAGTACTTC

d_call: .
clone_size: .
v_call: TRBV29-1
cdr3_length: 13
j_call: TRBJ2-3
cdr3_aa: CSAGVGSSDTQYF
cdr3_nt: TGCAGCGCCGGGGTAGGGAGCTCAGATACGCAGTATTTT

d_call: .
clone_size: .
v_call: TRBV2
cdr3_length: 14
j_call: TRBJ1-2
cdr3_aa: CASSPGQTNYGYTF
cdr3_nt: TGTGCCAGCAGTCCCGGACAGACTAACTATGGCTACACCTTC

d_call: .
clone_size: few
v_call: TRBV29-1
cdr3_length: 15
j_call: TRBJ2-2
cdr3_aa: CSVVGTTANTGELFF
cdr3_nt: TGCAGCGTTGTGGGGACGACAGCGAACACCGGGGAGCTGTTTTTT

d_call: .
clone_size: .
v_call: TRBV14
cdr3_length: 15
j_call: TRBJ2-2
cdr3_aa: CASSRFPGKTGELFF
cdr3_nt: TGTGCCAGCAGCCGATTTCCGGGAAAAACCGGGGAGCTGTTTTTT

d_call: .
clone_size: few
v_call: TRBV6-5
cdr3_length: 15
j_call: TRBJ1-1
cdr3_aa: CASSYSSGRNTEAFF
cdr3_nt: TGTGCCAGCAGTTACTCGAGTGGGAGGAACACTGAAGCTTTCTTT

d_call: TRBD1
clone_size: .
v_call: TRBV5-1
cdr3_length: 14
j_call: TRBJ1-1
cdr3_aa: CASTPLTGDTEAFF
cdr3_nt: TGCGCCAGCACGCCGTTGACAGGGGACACTGAAGCTTTCTTT

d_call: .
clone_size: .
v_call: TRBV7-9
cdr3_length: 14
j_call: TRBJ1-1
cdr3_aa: CASSSEGYRTEAFF
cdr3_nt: TGTGCCAGCAGCTCTGAGGGGTACAGAACTGAAGCTTTCTTT